This T cell receptor beta chain was identified in a study of T cell repertoires in cytomegalovirus infection. Study results and limitations: Cumulative frequency of public TCR beta families picked out carriers of CMV plus the relevant HLA. Clonotype analysis showed dominance of the ex vivo response by HLA-C-restricted CMV-specific TCR beta clonotypes.

This CDR3 region has 15 residues. CDR1 SGHRS and CDR2 YFSETQ come from the germline V gene. The trim removed 1 base at V and 5 bases at J, leaving 7 bases unmatched. TCRdb called the reads again in MiXCR, with one record for every CDR3 protein. Among 500,000 or so distinct CDR3 sequences listed, approximately 17% were seen once. This clonotype was counted a few times. Its antigen remains unidentified. This sequence was found in a human donor in good health (CMV status not recorded). Some clones in this sample may be carry-over from other donors' samples. Sequenced: CD8+ T cells from PBMCs. The chain recombines TRBV5-1 with TRBJ2-7, with TRBD1 matching 9 bases. DNA for the CDR3: TGCGCCAGCAGCTTGAAACAGGGGGCTCAGAACGAGCAGTACTTC. It translates to CASSLKQGAQNEQYF.